Listed below are T cell receptor beta chains from one sample, sequenced in a study of blood T cell repertoires in COVID-19. Only in-frame clones appear in the TCRdb table, and some are missing; sequencing was by immunoSEQ multiplex PCR. The table has 200,000 to 300,000 clones, roughly four fifths seen once. The sequenced sample was peripheral blood. These receptors were taken from a man at least 80 years old with acute or convalescent COVID-19. CDR3s include the opening cysteine and the closing phenylalanine or tryptophan. A D gene is named only where the DNA matches it firmly. Size is stated for part of the rows, as once, few or many counts, or as a class when the clone is expanded.

TRBV5-1	.	TRBJ2-7	.	13	CASSETATYEQYF	TGCGCCAGCAGTGAGACAGCGACCTACGAGCAGTACTTC
TRBV6-4	.	TRBJ2-7	.	13	CASRPGSTYEQYF	TGTGCCAGCAGGCCCGGGTCCACCTACGAGCAGTACTTC
TRBV14	.	TRBJ1-2	.	15	CASSQDRLAGNGYTF	TGTGCCAGCAGCCAAGATCGTCTGGCAGGGAATGGCTACACCTTC
TRBV6-5	.	TRBJ1-2	once	13	CATSTPGEISYTF	TGTGCCACCTCCACCCCAGGCGAAATAAGCTACACCTTC
TRBV28	.	TRBJ2-7	once	14	CASSLPGGSYEQYF	TGTGCCAGCAGTCTCCCCGGGGGCTCCTACGAGCAGTACTTC
TRBV6-5	TRBD1	TRBJ1-6	few	13	CVSGTVINSPLHF	TGCGTCTCCGGGACAGTGATTAATTCACCCCTCCACTTT
TRBV4-1	TRBD1	TRBJ1-6	.	17	CASRTAFRDSYNSPLHF	TGCGCCAGCAGAACCGCATTCAGGGACAGTTATAATTCACCCCTCCACTTT
TRBV24-1	.	TRBJ1-2	.	14	CATSDPGRTDGYTF	TGTGCCACCAGTGACCCCGGGAGGACGGATGGCTACACCTTC
TRBV5-1	.	TRBJ1-6	.	14	CASSRWGRGSPLHF	TGCGCCAGCAGCCGCTGGGGGCGCGGTTCACCCCTCCACTTT
TRBV6-5	.	TRBJ2-1	.	15	CASSYSIAAPGEQFF	TGTGCCAGCAGTTACTCGATAGCGGCCCCGGGTGAGCAGTTCTTC
TRBV4-1	.	TRBJ1-6	.	14	CASSQGTVYSPLHF	TGCGCCAGCAGCCAAGGCACAGTGTATTCACCCCTCCACTTT
TRBV6-5	.	TRBJ1-3	.	15	CASGEGVFSGNTIYF	TGTGCCAGTGGAGAGGGGGTCTTCTCTGGAAACACCATATATTTT
TRBV24-1	.	TRBJ1-2	once	13	CATSDRPSGGYTF	TGTGCCACCAGTGACCGACCGTCAGGGGGCTACACCTTC
TRBV29-1	.	TRBJ2-7	.	15	CSAIEGLHFAYEQYF	TGCAGCGCGATCGAGGGACTCCATTTTGCTTACGAGCAGTACTTC
TRBV10-2	TRBD1	TRBJ1-3	.	16	CASSESRGQRLNTIYF	TGCGCCAGCAGTGAGTCCAGGGGACAGAGACTAAACACCATATATTTT
TRBV6-5	.	TRBJ1-1	few	13	CATKFTVNTEAFF	TGTGCCACCAAATTCACAGTGAACACTGAAGCTTTCTTT
TRBV2	TRBD1	TRBJ2-3	.	15	CASRGDRGSTDTQYF	TGTGCCAGCAGGGGGGACAGGGGTAGCACAGATACGCAGTATTTT
TRBV5-6	TRBD2	TRBJ2-1	.	17	CASSLVGGRAAYNEQFF	TGTGCCAGCAGCTTGGTGGGGGGGAGGGCCGCCTACAATGAGCAGTTCTTC
TRBV5-5	.	TRBJ1-6	.	15	CASSWSPTRDSPLHF	TGTGCCAGCAGCTGGTCTCCCACTCGAGATTCACCCCTCCACTTT
TRBV11-1	.	TRBJ2-7	few	13	CASSLAHGYEQYF	TGTGCCAGCAGCTTAGCGCACGGCTACGAGCAGTACTTC
TRBV4-1	TRBD2	TRBJ2-1	.	16	CASSQGLAGPYNEQFF	TGCGCCAGCAGCCAAGGACTAGCGGGACCCTACAATGAGCAGTTCTTC
TRBV18	.	TRBJ2-7	once	15	CASSLFRTERYEQYF	TGTGCCAGCTCACTCTTCCGGACAGAACGTTACGAGCAGTACTTC
TRBV7-8	.	TRBJ2-7	.	16	CASSLAMVAERYEQYF	TGTGCCAGCAGCTTAGCGATGGTAGCTGAACGTTACGAGCAGTACTTC
TRBV24-1	TRBD1	TRBJ2-6	.	16	CATEQGDSSGANVLTF	TGTGCCACCGAGCAGGGGGACAGCTCTGGGGCCAACGTCCTGACTTTC
TRBV5-1	TRBD1	TRBJ1-1	.	15	CASSPSGTGNTEAFF	TGCGCCAGCAGCCCGTCGGGGACAGGGAACACTGAAGCTTTCTTT
TRBV7-9	.	TRBJ1-1	.	13	CASSSTVGAEAFF	TGTGCCAGCAGCTCCACCGTCGGAGCTGAAGCTTTCTTT
TRBV10-1	.	TRBJ2-7	once	15	CASSEYPGQISVQYF	TGCGCCAGCAGTGAGTATCCCGGACAGATATCAGTGCAGTACTTC
TRBV9	TRBD2	TRBJ2-7	.	14	CASSRLAGGYEQYF	TGTGCCAGCAGCCGGCTAGCGGGAGGGTACGAGCAGTACTTC
TRBV6-5	TRBD1	TRBJ1-1	.	15	CASIRDRGGVAEAFF	TGTGCCAGCATTCGAGACAGGGGCGGGGTGGCTGAAGCTTTCTTT
TRBV18	TRBD1	TRBJ1-2	.	18	CASSPGTGAFGHGYGYTF	TGTGCCAGCTCACCCGGGACAGGGGCTTTTGGGCATGGCTATGGCTACACCTTC
TRBV30	.	TRBJ2-7	.	13	CAWSAQGPYEQYF	TGTGCCTGGAGTGCACAGGGTCCCTACGAGCAGTACTTC
TRBV3-1/TRBV3-2	.	TRBJ1-2	.	16	CASSHSTRGTNYGYTF	TGTGCCAGCAGCCATAGTACGCGAGGGACTAACTATGGCTACACCTTC
TRBV12-3/TRBV12-4	TRBD1	TRBJ1-5	.	13	CASNTGVNQPQHF	TGTGCCAGCAACACAGGGGTAAATCAGCCCCAGCATTTT